This T cell receptor beta chain emerged from a study of PD-1 blockade in classical Hodgkin lymphoma. Germline CDR1 MGHRA, CDR2 YSYEKL. The CDR3 spans 15 residues. The junction had 12 bases not matched to a gene; V was cut back by 6 bases and J by 6 bases. The assay was immunoSEQ multiplex PCR, and TCRdb's table has in-frame clones only and misses some. The sample records 30,000 to 40,000 clones, 80% to 95% being singletons. The time point here: cycle 4 day 1 (C4D1), after 6 weeks of nivolumab. Every patient relapsed after autologous stem cell transplantation, and brentuximab vedotin exposure varied. Purification of CD4+ T cells from thawed PBMCs was achieved by magnetic negative selection.

This chain connects TRBV4-1 to TRBJ1-1; 8 bases agree with TRBD1. The receptor comes from a human donor with classical Hodgkin lymphoma. This specimen consisted of CD4+ T cells from blood, obtained before the fourth cycle of nivolumab. The CDR3 loop reads CASRNSDREGPEAFF. In nucleotides, the CDR3 is TGCGCCAGCAGAAATTCGGACAGGGAGGGTCCTGAAGCTTTCTTT.